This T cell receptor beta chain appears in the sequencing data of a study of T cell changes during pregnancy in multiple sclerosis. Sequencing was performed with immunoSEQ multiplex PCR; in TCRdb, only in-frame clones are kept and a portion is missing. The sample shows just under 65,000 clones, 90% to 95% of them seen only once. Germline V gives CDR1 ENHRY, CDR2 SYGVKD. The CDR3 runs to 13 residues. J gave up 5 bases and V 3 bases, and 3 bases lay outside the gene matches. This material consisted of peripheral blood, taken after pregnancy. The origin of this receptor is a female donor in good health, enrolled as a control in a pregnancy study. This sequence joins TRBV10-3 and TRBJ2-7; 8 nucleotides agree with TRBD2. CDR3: CAISDRGGHEQYF. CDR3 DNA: TGTGCCATCAGTGATCGGGGGGGCCACGAGCAGTACTTC.